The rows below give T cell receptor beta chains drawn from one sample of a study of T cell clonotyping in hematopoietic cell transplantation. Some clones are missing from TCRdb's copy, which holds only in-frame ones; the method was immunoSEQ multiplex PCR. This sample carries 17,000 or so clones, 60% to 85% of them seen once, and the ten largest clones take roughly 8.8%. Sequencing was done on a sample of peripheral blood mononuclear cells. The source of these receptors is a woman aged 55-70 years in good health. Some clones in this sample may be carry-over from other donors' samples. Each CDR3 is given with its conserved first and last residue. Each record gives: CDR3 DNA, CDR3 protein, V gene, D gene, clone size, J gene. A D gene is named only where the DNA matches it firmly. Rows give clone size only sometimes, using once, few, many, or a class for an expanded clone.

TGTGCCAGCAGCCCGCACGGAGGGGGGAGTAACTATGGCTACACCTTC,CASSPHGGGSNYGYTF,TRBV9,.,.,TRBJ1-2
TGCGCCAGCAGTCAGCAATCCCCGGAAAACACCATATATTTT,CASSQQSPENTIYF,TRBV5-1,.,few,TRBJ1-3
TGTGCCAGCAGCTTGGGGGCGGGGACCTCCTCCTACGAGCAGTACTTC,CASSLGAGTSSYEQYF,TRBV7-8,.,.,TRBJ2-7
TGTGCCAGCAGTTTCCTCCAGTACGAGCAGTACTTC,CASSFLQYEQYF,TRBV28,.,once,TRBJ2-7
TGTGCCTGGAGTCTCGGGATTAACTATGGCTACACCTTC,CAWSLGINYGYTF,TRBV30,.,.,TRBJ1-2
TGTGCCTGGAGTAGGAGGACAGGGGATTCACCCCTCCACTTT,CAWSRRTGDSPLHF,TRBV30,TRBD1,.,TRBJ1-6
TGTGCCAGCAGTGGACAGAGGAGTCTACTAAACTTC,CASSGQRSLLNF,TRBV2,.,.,TRBJ2-7
TGTGCCAGCAGTTTAGGTACCGACCCATTTTATGGCTACACCTTC,CASSLGTDPFYGYTF,TRBV27,.,once,TRBJ1-2
TGTGCCAGCAGCGTAACAGGGGTAACTGAAGCTTTCTTT,CASSVTGVTEAFF,TRBV9,TRBD1,.,TRBJ1-1
TGTGCCAGTAGTACCAAAATAGATGAGCAGTTCTTC,CASSTKIDEQFF,TRBV19,.,.,TRBJ2-1
TGCGCCAGCAGCCAAGTCAGGGGGACCTTCTACGAGCAGTACTTC,CASSQVRGTFYEQYF,TRBV4-1,TRBD1,.,TRBJ2-7
TGCGCCAGCATCCCGACAGGGACTAGCGGAGAAAGGGAGCAGTTCTTC,CASIPTGTSGEREQFF,TRBV4-3,TRBD2,.,TRBJ2-1
TGTGCCAGCAGCCCTCAGGGACAAAGCTCTGGGGCCAACGTCCTGACTTTC,CASSPQGQSSGANVLTF,TRBV11-2,.,.,TRBJ2-6
TGTGCCTGGAGTGAGGGACAGGGCACCGGGGAGCTGTTTTTT,CAWSEGQGTGELFF,TRBV30,TRBD1,once,TRBJ2-2
TGTGCCAGGCAAATCCAGGACGGCAATCAGCCCCAGCATTTT,CARQIQDGNQPQHF,TRBV6-5,.,.,TRBJ1-5
TGTGCCAGTAGCGATCCCCGGGGGGTAAAAGAAAAACTGTTTTTT,CASSDPRGVKEKLFF,TRBV19,.,.,TRBJ1-4
TGCGCCAGCAGCCAAGATGAAGTAGCCGGGGAGCTGTTTTTT,CASSQDEVAGELFF,TRBV4-3,.,once,TRBJ2-2
TGTGCCTGGAGTGTACTGGCTGGAAACACCATATATTTT,CAWSVLAGNTIYF,TRBV30,.,.,TRBJ1-3
TGCAGCGTTGAAGATCCAGGATCCCTCTCCTACGAGCAGTACTTC,CSVEDPGSLSYEQYF,TRBV29-1,.,few,TRBJ2-7
TGTGCCTGGAGAGCGGGAGGCTATGGCTACACCTTC,CAWRAGGYGYTF,TRBV30,.,few,TRBJ1-2
TGTGCCTGGAAGAGGGGGACCACTGAAGCTTTCTTT,CAWKRGTTEAFF,TRBV30,.,.,TRBJ1-1
TGTGCCAGCAGCATCGGGACAGGGATATCGGAGACCCAGTACTTC,CASSIGTGISETQYF,TRBV7-6,TRBD1,.,TRBJ2-5
TGTGCCAGCAGCCCGGGACATCCTAACTATGGCTACACCTTC,CASSPGHPNYGYTF,TRBV5-4,.,.,TRBJ1-2
TGTGCCTGGGGGCACGAAAGGACTGAAGCTTTCTTT,CAWGHERTEAFF,TRBV30,.,.,TRBJ1-1
TGCGCCAGCCGCTCAGGGGGCGGGGACGGCTACGAGCAGTACTTC,CASRSGGGDGYEQYF,TRBV5-1,TRBD1,.,TRBJ2-7
TGTGCCAGCACCCGACAGGGAACCACAGATACGCAGTATTTT,CASTRQGTTDTQYF,TRBV2,TRBD1,.,TRBJ2-3
TGTGCCAGCAGCTCACCGGGACTAGGAAGCTACGAGCAGTACTTC,CASSSPGLGSYEQYF,TRBV7-3,TRBD2,.,TRBJ2-7
TGTGCCAGCAGTTACCGGGGGGAAGGGACAGGGGATGGCTACACCTTC,CASSYRGEGTGDGYTF,TRBV6-5,TRBD1,.,TRBJ1-2
TGTGCCAGCTCAGGGGGCCGGAGGAACGAGCAGTACTTC,CASSGGRRNEQYF,TRBV19,TRBD1,.,TRBJ2-7
TGTGCCAGCAACCGACTAGCGGGTACCTACGAGCAGTACTTC,CASNRLAGTYEQYF,TRBV6-6,TRBD2,.,TRBJ2-7
TGTGCCAGCAGCATAGCAGGGGGCTACACCTTC,CASSIAGGYTF,TRBV5-4,.,.,TRBJ1-2
TGTGCCAGCAGCTTAGGCGTCCCTAGCGGGAGCCGGAGTGAGCAGTTCTTC,CASSLGVPSGSRSEQFF,TRBV7-2,TRBD2,.,TRBJ2-1
TGTGCCAGCAGTTTTGGAGGGGACCACTACGAGCAGTACTTC,CASSFGGDHYEQYF,TRBV28,.,.,TRBJ2-7
TGTGCCAGCAGTTACTCAGGGGCGGGTCAGCCCCAGCATTTT,CASSYSGAGQPQHF,TRBV6-5,.,.,TRBJ1-5
TGTGCCAGCAGCCGAAACAGGGGGCTTTATGAAAAACTGTTTTTT,CASSRNRGLYEKLFF,TRBV14,TRBD1,once,TRBJ1-4
TGTGCCAGCAGTGGCTCTGGGGCGAATGAGCAGTTCTTC,CASSGSGANEQFF,TRBV6-5,.,few,TRBJ2-1
TGTGCCTGGAGTGTGGCCGGGACAGGGGGAGAGCAGTACTTC,CAWSVAGTGGEQYF,TRBV30,TRBD1,.,TRBJ2-7
TGTGCCAGCAGCTCCGGAGTCGCGGGGGGTACGACGGAGACCCAGTACTTC,CASSSGVAGGTTETQYF,TRBV7-3,TRBD2,.,TRBJ2-5
TGTGCCAGCGCCGGGACAGGGGTCACCGGGGAGCTGTTTTTT,CASAGTGVTGELFF,TRBV6-6,TRBD1,.,TRBJ2-2
TGTGCCAGCACCCGGGGGGGGAATGGCTACACCTTC,CASTRGGNGYTF,TRBV5-6,.,.,TRBJ1-2
TGTGCCTTATCCCCCAGCAGCGCAGATACGCAGTATTTT,CALSPSSADTQYF,TRBV30,.,.,TRBJ2-3
TGTGCCAGCAGCAAAAGGACAGGGGGAGCAGATACGCAGTATTTT,CASSKRTGGADTQYF,TRBV7-9,TRBD1,once,TRBJ2-3
TGTGCCATCAGCTTAGGCCGGTCGGGAGGCTACACCTTC,CAISLGRSGGYTF,TRBV13,.,few,TRBJ1-2